The rows below give T cell receptor beta chains drawn from one sample of a study of technical replicates of blood from several donors. Assay used: immunoSEQ multiplex PCR; TCRdb lists only in-frame clones, some missing. This table has over 65,000 clones, roughly 96% appearing once. Sequencing was performed on T cells isolated from PBMCs. The receptors originated from a human donor in good health. The CDR3 runs from the conserved cysteine through the conserved F or W. Each record gives: J gene, clone size, V gene, D gene, CDR3 DNA, CDR3 protein. A D gene is named only where the DNA matches it firmly. Part of the rows lack a size; the others show once, few, many or a class for expanded clones.

>TRBJ1-1|NA|TRBV28|TRBD1
TGTGCCAGCAGTTCCTCAGGGGGCGGGAACACTGAAGCTTTCTTT
CASSSSGGGNTEAFF
>TRBJ1-1|NA|TRBV6-1|NA
TGTGCCAGCAGTGAGGGACATTATAAGTCATATACTGAAGCTTTCTTT
CASSEGHYKSYTEAFF
>TRBJ1-4|NA|TRBV2|TRBD1
TGTGCCAGCAGTACCACAGGGGGGTCTAATGAAAAACTGTTTTTT
CASSTTGGSNEKLFF
>TRBJ1-2|NA|TRBV11-1|NA
TGTGCCAGCAGCATGACAGCGTCTAACTATGGCTACACCTTC
CASSMTASNYGYTF
>TRBJ1-4|few|TRBV6-5|NA
TGTGCCAGCATGACGGGTCGGAATGAAAAACTGTTTTTT
CASMTGRNEKLFF
>TRBJ1-1|NA|TRBV11-3|TRBD1
TGTGCCAGCAGCTTAAGGACAGGGGCGAACACTGAAGCTTTCTTT
CASSLRTGANTEAFF
>TRBJ1-3|NA|TRBV6-5|NA
TGTGCCAGCATTGGGTCCCGAGGCTCTGGAAACACCATATATTTT
CASIGSRGSGNTIYF
>TRBJ2-5|NA|TRBV6-5|NA
TGTGCCAGCAGAGAATGGACAGACTCCCAAGAGACCCAGTACTTC
CASREWTDSQETQYF
>TRBJ2-5|NA|TRBV4-2|TRBD1
TGTGCCAGCAGCCAAGAAGCTTTCAGGGGGTCCCAAGAGACCCAGTACTTC
CASSQEAFRGSQETQYF
>TRBJ1-1|NA|TRBV11-3|NA
TGTGCCAGCAGCTTAGATTACGAGGGGGAACGGAACACTGAAGCTTTCTTT
CASSLDYEGERNTEAFF
>TRBJ2-1|NA|TRBV28|NA
TGTGCCAGCAGTCCCCCTTTGACGGGTTATTTATACAATGAGCAGTTCTTC
CASSPPLTGYLYNEQFF
>TRBJ1-5|NA|TRBV5-6|TRBD1
TGTGCCAGCAGCTTTCTACAGGGGGGCAATCAGCCCCAGCATTTT
CASSFLQGGNQPQHF
>TRBJ2-3|NA|TRBV5-6|NA
TGTGCCAGCAGCTTGGTAACAGATACGCAGTATTTT
CASSLVTDTQYF
>TRBJ2-2|NA|TRBV2|TRBD1
TGTGCCAGTAACAGGGGCACCGGGGAGCTGTTTTTT
CASNRGTGELFF
>TRBJ2-7|NA|TRBV5-1|TRBD1
TGCGCCAGCAATTCGGACAGGGGGGTCAACGAGCAGTACTTC
CASNSDRGVNEQYF
>TRBJ1-1|NA|TRBV29-1|NA
TGCAGCGTTGGTCGGCAGGCGAACACTGAAGCTTTCTTT
CSVGRQANTEAFF
>TRBJ2-2|once|TRBV6-5|NA
TGTGCCAGCAGTTATACGAACACCGGGGAGCTGTTTTTT
CASSYTNTGELFF
>TRBJ1-1|NA|TRBV6-5|NA
TGTGCCAGCAAAGCCACCTTGGACACTGAAGCTTTCTTT
CASKATLDTEAFF
>TRBJ1-5|NA|TRBV18|TRBD1
TGTGCCAGCTCACCATCCGGGACAGGGGGTAATCAGCCCCAGCATTTT
CASSPSGTGGNQPQHF
>TRBJ2-5|NA|TRBV20-1|TRBD1
TGCAGTGCGCGACAGGGAGAGACCCAGTACTTC
CSARQGETQYF
>TRBJ2-7|NA|TRBV29-1|TRBD1
TGCAGCGTTGAAGTCCCCGACAGGGGGGATTACGAGCAGTACTTC
CSVEVPDRGDYEQYF
>TRBJ2-1|NA|TRBV10-3|TRBD1
TGTGCCTCACAATCCGGGACAGGGAGCTCCTACAATGAGCAGTTCTTC
CASQSGTGSSYNEQFF
>TRBJ1-1|NA|TRBV6-5|NA
TGTGCCAGCAGTTACGGGGGGGCGGTGAACACTGAAGCTTTCTTT
CASSYGGAVNTEAFF
>TRBJ1-6|NA|TRBV10-1|NA
TGCGCCAGCAGTGAGTCGACAAATTCACCCCTCCACTTT
CASSESTNSPLHF
>TRBJ1-5|NA|TRBV6-5|NA
TGTGCCAGCAGTTTAAACAGGGTAACTCAGCCCCAGCATTTT
CASSLNRVTQPQHF
>TRBJ2-1|NA|TRBV27|NA
TGTGCCAGCAGTTTATCCACAGTGTGGGCTGATAAGAATGAGCAGTTCTTC
CASSLSTVWADKNEQFF
>TRBJ2-1|NA|TRBV23-1|TRBD1
TGCGCCAGCAGTCCCCGGTCAGGGGGTTCCTACAATGAGCAGTTCTTC
CASSPRSGGSYNEQFF
>TRBJ1-2|NA|TRBV7-3|TRBD1
TGTGCCAGCAGCTCATCCGGACAGGGGTATGGCTACACCTTC
CASSSSGQGYGYTF
>TRBJ2-1|NA|TRBV2|TRBD1
TGTGCCAGCAGTAAGGGGACAGTAGACAATGAGCAGTTCTTC
CASSKGTVDNEQFF
>TRBJ2-3|NA|TRBV28|TRBD2
TGTGCCAGCAGTTCAAACTACGGGGCGGGAGTTGGAGATACGCAGTATTTT
CASSSNYGAGVGDTQYF
>TRBJ2-3|few|TRBV28|TRBD2
TGTGCCAGCAGTCCAATAGCGGGACCCTCCGCAGATACGCAGTATTTT
CASSPIAGPSADTQYF
>TRBJ2-3|NA|TRBV9|NA
TGTGCCAGCAAGGGGGATACGCAGTATTTT
CASKGDTQYF
>TRBJ1-1|NA|TRBV30|NA
TGTGCCTGGAGTGGAACCGCTCTGATGGGCCGTGAAGCTTTCTTT
CAWSGTALMGREAFF
>TRBJ2-2|NA|TRBV29-1|NA
TGCAGCGTTGCCGGTATCGGGGAGCTGTTTTTT
CSVAGIGELFF
>TRBJ1-4|NA|TRBV6-1|NA
TGTGCCAGCAGTGAAGTGGGAGGAAGTGATGAAAAACTGTTTTTT
CASSEVGGSDEKLFF
>TRBJ2-5|NA|TRBV7-9|TRBD2
TGTGCCAGCAGCTTAGCCCGGGACTACATGGAAGAGACCCAGTACTTC
CASSLARDYMEETQYF
>TRBJ2-2|once|TRBV7-2|TRBD2
TGTGCCAGCAGCCTAGCGGGGGGTTACACCGGGGAGCTGTTTTTT
CASSLAGGYTGELFF
>TRBJ2-7|NA|TRBV11-3|TRBD1
TGTGCCAGCAGCGGAGGGCCGGGACAGGGAACCTACGAGCAGTACTTC
CASSGGPGQGTYEQYF
>TRBJ2-2|NA|TRBV13|TRBD1
TGTGCCAGCAGCTTACTTGACAGGGCGAACACCGGGGAGCTGTTTTTT
CASSLLDRANTGELFF
>TRBJ2-2|NA|TRBV12-5|TRBD1
TGTGCTAGTGGTTTGGTCTTAGTCGGGACAGGGATGGACGGGGAGCTGTTTTTT
CASGLVLVGTGMDGELFF
>TRBJ2-1|NA|TRBV6-1|TRBD2
TGTGCCAGCAGTGAGGTCGGGGGGTGGAGCAATGAGCAGTTCTTC
CASSEVGGWSNEQFF
>TRBJ2-5|NA|TRBV5-1|TRBD2
TGCGCCAGCATGGGAGGGTTGGGAGAGACCCAGTACTTC
CASMGGLGETQYF
>TRBJ1-2|once|TRBV28|NA
TGTGCCAGCAGTTTAAATTTTGAGGGTCGGACTGGCTACACCTTC
CASSLNFEGRTGYTF
>TRBJ2-5|NA|TRBV5-4|TRBD1
TGTGCCAGCAGCCTCGACAGGGCAGAGACCCAGTACTTC
CASSLDRAETQYF
>TRBJ1-5|NA|TRBV6-1|NA
TGTGCCAGCAGTGAAGGACAGCTACATAGGTCGCCCCAGCATTTT
CASSEGQLHRSPQHF
>TRBJ1-5|NA|TRBV28|NA
TGTGCCAGCAGCCGGTCGGCAGGGGTTCAGCCCCAGCATTTT
CASSRSAGVQPQHF
>TRBJ1-4|NA|TRBV7-9|TRBD1
TGTGCCAGCAGCTTAGCGACAGGACAGGGCCACGAAAAACTGTTTTTT
CASSLATGQGHEKLFF
>TRBJ1-1|once|TRBV6-5|TRBD1
TGTGCCAGCAGTTACGCAGGGGGCCAGGCTTTCTTT
CASSYAGGQAFF
>TRBJ2-1|NA|TRBV6-1|TRBD1
TGTGCCAGCAGTGGACAGGGGAAAAGGGAGCAGTTCTTC
CASSGQGKREQFF
>TRBJ2-1|NA|TRBV6-5|NA
TGTGCCAGCAGTTACGTTAGCCCTGAAAATGAGCAGTTCTTC
CASSYVSPENEQFF
>TRBJ2-7|NA|TRBV6-4|NA
TGTGCCAGCAGTGACTCGAACCCGGTAAGCTACGAGCAGTACTTC
CASSDSNPVSYEQYF
>TRBJ2-3|NA|TRBV7-2|TRBD2
TGTGCCAGCAGCTTAGCGGGCGGGAGGAGGGATACGCAGTATTTT
CASSLAGGRRDTQYF
>TRBJ1-2|NA|TRBV7-2|NA
TGTGCCAGCAGCCCCCGGGGAGCTAACTATGGCTACACCTTC
CASSPRGANYGYTF
>TRBJ2-3|NA|TRBV5-6|NA
TGTGCCAGCAGCCCTCTTGGGCTTAGTCCAAGTGCAGATACGCAGTATTTT
CASSPLGLSPSADTQYF
>TRBJ1-2|NA|TRBV6-5|NA
TGTGCCAGCAGTTACGGCCGGAGGGATGGCTACACCTTC
CASSYGRRDGYTF